This TCR beta chain was sequenced in a study of blood T cell repertoires in COVID-19. The data were produced by immunoSEQ multiplex PCR, yet TCRdb's version contains in-frame clones alone and is incomplete. The repertoire consists of a few hundred thousand clones, with approximately 90% occurring once and the leading ten covering around 0.8%. The source of this sequence is a man aged 30 to 45 with acute or convalescent COVID-19. Sequenced sample: peripheral blood.

CDR3 protein: CASSKLNTEAFF. The CDR3 DNA reads TGTGCCAGCAGCAAGCTGAACACTGAAGCTTTCTTT. The rearrangement uses TRBV6-6 and TRBJ1-1; D unresolved. The V gene's germline CDR1 is MNHNY and CDR2 SVGAGI (reference sequence). The CDR3 runs 12 residues. Trimming took off 6 bases at V and 0 bases at J, with 5 bases between the two ends.